This T cell receptor beta chain was identified in a study of early T cells in non-severe SARS-CoV-2 infection. About the study: It was bulk RNA from unsorted whole blood that was sequenced, and the chains were unpaired. Whole-study results and caveats: The study's VDJdb matching favored anti-spike CD8 responses and missed private and CD4 specificities.

Researchers attached unique molecular identifiers to individual cDNA molecules. TCRdb independently ran MiXCR on the 5' RACE reads; one entry per CDR3 protein. The data hold about 89,000 distinct CDR3 sequences, with roughly 14% observed a single time. Points on this clonotype: Its antigen is not identified.

This CDR3 spans 15 amino acids. Germline values: CDR1 SGHTA, CDR2 FQGNSA. V was cut by 1 base and J by 2 bases, with 9 bases left in between. This chain connects TRBV7-2 to TRBJ2-4; possible D gene TRBD2, 6 bases. Sequenced input: whole blood. The sequence was obtained from an adult who was a healthcare worker with PCR-confirmed SARS-CoV-2 infection or an uninfected control (not recorded which). The CDR3 sequence is CASSLVAGTKNIQYF. In DNA form, the CDR3 reads TGTGCCAGCAGCTTAGTCGCGGGAACCAAAAACATTCAGTACTTC.